The clone carrying this T cell receptor (beta chain) has just a few counts. Its antigen is unidentified. Using constant-segment primers, 5'RACE produced TCR alpha and TCR beta cDNA libraries carrying sample barcodes and UMIs. In TCRdb, the 5' RACE reads were re-called with MiXCR into one record per CDR3 protein. The profile shows around 340,000 distinct CDR3 sequences, around a sixth of them singletons. These data come from a study of T-cell memory formation after mild COVID-19. Study at large: Each donor largely had its own TCR clusters.

The study, taken as a whole, reports: Contracting CD4+ clones were located mainly in CM and EM, and CD8+ clones in EMRA.

Sequenced: PBMCs or a T cell subset sorted from them (not recorded which). This receptor was identified in a man between 18 and 29 years old who had mild COVID-19 (a few samples of this study predate the infection). Cell type and time point are not known.

In DNA, the CDR3 is TGCAGTGCTAGAGATCCGGTCCATGCAGAGACCCAGTACTTC. Its translation is CSARDPVHAETQYF. The rearrangement links TRBV20-1 to TRBJ2-5; D unresolved. Trimming pared 0 bases from V and 4 bases from J, leaving 12 bases between. The CDR3 covers 14 residues. Germline values: CDR1 DFQATT, CDR2 SNEGSKA (reference sequence).